Listed below are T cell receptor beta chains from one sample, sequenced in a study of cytomegalovirus exposure and HLA in healthy donors. Generated by immunoSEQ multiplex PCR, the TCRdb table keeps only in-frame clones and is missing some. The sample lists about 190,000 clones; around 85% were seen once. Sequencing was carried out using PBMCs. These receptors all come from a man in his forties in good health and CMV-seropositive. The CDR3 runs from the conserved cysteine through the conserved F or W. The D gene is left open where the match is weak. Not all rows give a size; the values are once, few, many and, for expanded clones, a class.

v_call: TRBV18; clone_size: .; d_call: .; j_call: TRBJ1-2; cdr3_length: 15; cdr3_aa: CASSGKAGTSDGYTF; cdr3_nt: TGTGCCAGCTCAGGGAAAGCCGGGACTTCCGATGGCTACACCTTC
v_call: TRBV13; clone_size: few; d_call: .; j_call: TRBJ2-7; cdr3_length: 14; cdr3_aa: CASSIYSAPYEQYF; cdr3_nt: TGTGCCAGCAGCATATATAGCGCTCCCTACGAGCAGTACTTC
v_call: TRBV6-1; clone_size: .; d_call: TRBD2; j_call: TRBJ2-5; cdr3_length: 16; cdr3_aa: CASSEEVAGAAETQYF; cdr3_nt: TGTGCCAGCAGTGAGGAGGTAGCGGGGGCTGCAGAGACCCAGTACTTC
v_call: TRBV4-3; clone_size: .; d_call: .; j_call: TRBJ2-2; cdr3_length: 16; cdr3_aa: CASSQDRIRNTGELFF; cdr3_nt: TGCGCCAGCAGCCAGGACAGAATCCGAAACACCGGGGAGCTGTTTTTT
v_call: TRBV5-4; clone_size: .; d_call: .; j_call: TRBJ2-1; cdr3_length: 16; cdr3_aa: CASSLKAGSSYNEQFF; cdr3_nt: TGTGCCAGCAGCTTGAAGGCGGGGAGCTCCTACAATGAGCAGTTCTTC
v_call: TRBV7-8; clone_size: .; d_call: .; j_call: TRBJ2-7; cdr3_length: 14; cdr3_aa: CAGSSWDSSYEQYF; cdr3_nt: TGTGCCGGCAGCTCCTGGGACTCCTCCTACGAGCAGTACTTC
v_call: TRBV5-6; clone_size: .; d_call: .; j_call: TRBJ2-1; cdr3_length: 16; cdr3_aa: CASSSDAGRTYNEQFF; cdr3_nt: TGTGCCAGCAGCTCGGACGCGGGAAGGACCTACAATGAGCAGTTCTTC
v_call: TRBV30; clone_size: .; d_call: TRBD2; j_call: TRBJ2-5; cdr3_length: 14; cdr3_aa: CAWGLAGGRETQYF; cdr3_nt: TGTGCCTGGGGACTAGCGGGGGGGCGGGAGACCCAGTACTTC
v_call: TRBV10-2; clone_size: .; d_call: TRBD1; j_call: TRBJ2-3; cdr3_length: 14; cdr3_aa: CAGSGTGVTDTQYF; cdr3_nt: TGCGCCGGATCCGGGACAGGGGTCACAGATACGCAGTATTTT
v_call: TRBV7-7; clone_size: .; d_call: .; j_call: TRBJ2-5; cdr3_length: 15; cdr3_aa: CASSPGRTYQETQYF; cdr3_nt: TGTGCTAGCAGCCCCGGTCGGACATACCAAGAGACCCAGTACTTC
v_call: TRBV7-2; clone_size: .; d_call: TRBD1; j_call: TRBJ2-7; cdr3_length: 16; cdr3_aa: CASSLLGGQTSYEQYF; cdr3_nt: TGTGCCAGCAGCCTCCTAGGGGGACAGACTTCCTACGAGCAGTACTTC
v_call: TRBV2; clone_size: .; d_call: TRBD1; j_call: TRBJ2-7; cdr3_length: 13; cdr3_aa: CASSEGTGDEQYF; cdr3_nt: TGTGCCAGCAGTGAGGGGACAGGGGACGAGCAGTACTTC
v_call: TRBV5-1; clone_size: .; d_call: TRBD2; j_call: TRBJ2-3; cdr3_length: 17; cdr3_aa: CASSSYRLAGFMDTQYF; cdr3_nt: TGCGCCAGCAGCTCGTATCGACTAGCGGGGTTTATGGATACGCAGTATTTT
v_call: TRBV30; clone_size: .; d_call: .; j_call: TRBJ1-6; cdr3_length: 14; cdr3_aa: CALERGGYNSPLHF; cdr3_nt: TGTGCCCTGGAGAGGGGGGGCTATAATTCACCCCTCCACTTT
v_call: TRBV7-3; clone_size: .; d_call: .; j_call: TRBJ1-1; cdr3_length: 12; cdr3_aa: CASSLSGTEAFF; cdr3_nt: TGTGCCAGCAGCTTATCCGGGACTGAAGCTTTCTTT
v_call: TRBV25-1; clone_size: once; d_call: TRBD2; j_call: TRBJ2-3; cdr3_length: 14; cdr3_aa: CASSERGGRDTQYF; cdr3_nt: TGTGCCAGCAGTGAACGGGGGGGTAGAGATACGCAGTATTTT
v_call: TRBV5-6; clone_size: .; d_call: .; j_call: TRBJ2-5; cdr3_length: 16; cdr3_aa: CASSPFGTHLPETQYF; cdr3_nt: TGTGCCAGCAGCCCTTTCGGGACTCACCTCCCAGAGACCCAGTACTTC
v_call: TRBV2; clone_size: .; d_call: TRBD1; j_call: TRBJ1-6; cdr3_length: 12; cdr3_aa: CASSGTGLSLHF; cdr3_nt: TGTGCCAGCAGTGGGACAGGGCTATCCCTCCACTTT
v_call: TRBV23-1; clone_size: .; d_call: .; j_call: TRBJ1-1; cdr3_length: 15; cdr3_aa: CASSQLGQGNTEAFF; cdr3_nt: TGCGCCAGCAGTCAATTGGGGCAGGGGAACACTGAAGCTTTCTTT
v_call: TRBV7-9; clone_size: .; d_call: TRBD1; j_call: TRBJ1-2; cdr3_length: 16; cdr3_aa: CSSSLEGTGVDYGYTF; cdr3_nt: TGTTCCAGCAGCTTAGAGGGGACAGGAGTCGACTATGGCTACACCTTC
v_call: TRBV27; clone_size: once; d_call: .; j_call: TRBJ1-5; cdr3_length: 14; cdr3_aa: CASSFNSPNQPQHF; cdr3_nt: TGTGCCAGCAGTTTCAACAGTCCCAATCAGCCCCAGCATTTT
v_call: TRBV7-9; clone_size: .; d_call: .; j_call: TRBJ2-7; cdr3_length: 13; cdr3_aa: CASSFPLAGEQYF; cdr3_nt: TGTGCCAGCAGCTTCCCCCTGGCGGGCGAGCAGTACTTC
v_call: TRBV7-2; clone_size: .; d_call: TRBD2; j_call: TRBJ2-7; cdr3_length: 16; cdr3_aa: CASSLGLAGGAGEQYF; cdr3_nt: TGTGCCAGCAGCTTGGGACTAGCGGGGGGAGCGGGCGAGCAGTACTTC
v_call: TRBV18; clone_size: few; d_call: TRBD1; j_call: TRBJ2-4; cdr3_length: 16; cdr3_aa: CASSGAGTGDLNIQYF; cdr3_nt: TGTGCCAGCTCAGGAGCCGGGACAGGGGATCTAAACATTCAGTACTTC
v_call: TRBV7-3; clone_size: .; d_call: TRBD2; j_call: TRBJ2-3; cdr3_length: 13; cdr3_aa: CASRGGSTDTQYF; cdr3_nt: TGTGCCAGCAGGGGGGGGAGCACAGATACGCAGTATTTT
v_call: TRBV27; clone_size: .; d_call: TRBD1; j_call: TRBJ2-1; cdr3_length: 16; cdr3_aa: CASSLSRGQGYNEQFF; cdr3_nt: TGTGCCAGCAGTTTATCGCGGGGACAGGGCTACAATGAGCAGTTCTTC
v_call: TRBV4-3; clone_size: once; d_call: TRBD1; j_call: TRBJ1-2; cdr3_length: 15; cdr3_aa: CASSQDTGGGYGYTF; cdr3_nt: TGCGCCAGCAGCCAAGACACAGGGGGCGGCTATGGCTACACCTTC
v_call: TRBV7-9; clone_size: .; d_call: .; j_call: TRBJ2-3; cdr3_length: 12; cdr3_aa: CASSLDGDTQYF; cdr3_nt: TGTGCCAGCAGCTTAGATGGCGATACGCAGTATTTT
v_call: TRBV25-1; clone_size: .; d_call: .; j_call: TRBJ2-2; cdr3_length: 18; cdr3_aa: CASSERDNGLGRNGELFF; cdr3_nt: TGTGCCAGCAGTGAAAGGGATAATGGACTCGGGCGGAACGGGGAGCTGTTTTTT
v_call: TRBV5-4; clone_size: .; d_call: TRBD1; j_call: TRBJ2-7; cdr3_length: 16; cdr3_aa: CASSPGLTGGFYEQYF; cdr3_nt: TGTGCCAGCAGCCCCGGGCTGACAGGGGGGTTCTACGAGCAGTACTTC
v_call: TRBV5-1; clone_size: .; d_call: .; j_call: TRBJ1-6; cdr3_length: 15; cdr3_aa: CASRNRDTDNSPLHF; cdr3_nt: TGCGCCAGCCGCAACCGGGACACAGATAATTCACCCCTCCACTTT
v_call: TRBV7-9; clone_size: .; d_call: .; j_call: TRBJ1-1; cdr3_length: 16; cdr3_aa: CASSGGLGKGNTEAFF; cdr3_nt: TGTGCCAGCAGCGGGGGGTTAGGGAAGGGGAACACTGAAGCTTTCTTT
v_call: TRBV18; clone_size: .; d_call: TRBD2; j_call: TRBJ2-7; cdr3_length: 17; cdr3_aa: CASSPRFGPGGSYEQYF; cdr3_nt: TGTGCCAGCTCACCACGGTTCGGGCCGGGGGGATCATACGAGCAGTACTTC
v_call: TRBV5-6; clone_size: .; d_call: .; j_call: TRBJ2-7; cdr3_length: 11; cdr3_aa: CASSRQYEQYF; cdr3_nt: TGTGCCAGCAGCCGACAGTACGAGCAGTACTTC
v_call: TRBV5-1; clone_size: .; d_call: TRBD2; j_call: TRBJ2-3; cdr3_length: 15; cdr3_aa: CASSLGGGDTDTQYF; cdr3_nt: TGCGCCAGCAGCTTAGGCGGGGGAGACACAGATACGCAGTATTTT
v_call: TRBV10-1; clone_size: few; d_call: TRBD1; j_call: TRBJ2-2; cdr3_length: 13; cdr3_aa: CASRGTGSGELFF; cdr3_nt: TGCGCCAGCAGGGGGACAGGGTCCGGGGAGCTGTTTTTT
v_call: TRBV19; clone_size: .; d_call: .; j_call: TRBJ2-5; cdr3_length: 13; cdr3_aa: CASSIGGGETQYF; cdr3_nt: TGTGCCAGTAGTATAGGAGGCGGGGAGACCCAGTACTTC
v_call: TRBV5-1; clone_size: .; d_call: .; j_call: TRBJ1-4; cdr3_length: 14; cdr3_aa: CASSLSGVNEKLFF; cdr3_nt: TGCGCCAGCAGCTTGTCCGGGGTTAATGAAAAACTGTTTTTT
v_call: TRBV7-9; clone_size: once; d_call: .; j_call: TRBJ1-1; cdr3_length: 15; cdr3_aa: CASSLLTRVGPGAFF; cdr3_nt: TGTGCCAGCAGCTTACTGACCAGGGTAGGCCCCGGGGCTTTCTTT
v_call: TRBV4-1; clone_size: .; d_call: TRBD2; j_call: TRBJ2-7; cdr3_length: 15; cdr3_aa: CASSQAGTSSDEQYF; cdr3_nt: TGCGCCAGCAGCCAAGCCGGGACTAGCAGCGACGAGCAGTACTTC
v_call: TRBV28; clone_size: .; d_call: TRBD2; j_call: TRBJ2-7; cdr3_length: 16; cdr3_aa: CASSMAGGGVEYEQYF; cdr3_nt: TGTGCCAGCAGCATGGCCGGCGGGGGGGTAGAGTACGAGCAGTACTTC
v_call: TRBV5-6; clone_size: .; d_call: .; j_call: TRBJ2-1; cdr3_length: 15; cdr3_aa: CASSLQGLGYNEQFF; cdr3_nt: TGTGCCAGCAGCTTGCAAGGACTCGGCTACAATGAGCAGTTCTTC
v_call: TRBV19; clone_size: .; d_call: TRBD2; j_call: TRBJ2-1; cdr3_length: 15; cdr3_aa: CASSIANGLAAEQFF; cdr3_nt: TGTGCCAGTAGTATAGCGAACGGACTAGCGGCTGAGCAGTTCTTC
v_call: TRBV19; clone_size: .; d_call: TRBD1; j_call: TRBJ1-3; cdr3_length: 16; cdr3_aa: CASSLYWDSSGNTIYF; cdr3_nt: TGTGCCAGTAGTCTATATTGGGACAGCTCTGGAAACACCATATATTTT
v_call: TRBV6-5; clone_size: .; d_call: TRBD1; j_call: TRBJ2-3; cdr3_length: 16; cdr3_aa: CASSYGLQGVTDTQYF; cdr3_nt: TGTGCCAGCAGTTATGGGTTACAGGGGGTAACAGATACGCAGTATTTT
v_call: TRBV28; clone_size: few; d_call: TRBD1; j_call: TRBJ1-6; cdr3_length: 13; cdr3_aa: CASRGTGGSPLHF; cdr3_nt: TGTGCCAGCAGAGGTACAGGGGGTTCACCCCTCCACTTT
v_call: TRBV27; clone_size: .; d_call: TRBD1; j_call: TRBJ1-1; cdr3_length: 14; cdr3_aa: CASSLGQGVTEAFF; cdr3_nt: TGTGCCAGCAGTCTGGGACAGGGGGTCACTGAAGCTTTCTTT
v_call: TRBV7-2; clone_size: once; d_call: TRBD1; j_call: TRBJ1-5; cdr3_length: 14; cdr3_aa: CASSLAGQNQPQHF; cdr3_nt: TGTGCCAGCAGCTTAGCGGGACAGAATCAGCCCCAGCATTTT
v_call: TRBV25-1; clone_size: .; d_call: .; j_call: TRBJ2-7; cdr3_length: 13; cdr3_aa: CASRGDTAYEQYF; cdr3_nt: TGTGCCAGCAGAGGGGACACCGCCTACGAGCAGTACTTC
v_call: TRBV7-8; clone_size: .; d_call: .; j_call: TRBJ1-5; cdr3_length: 15; cdr3_aa: CASSFDPGNDQPQHF; cdr3_nt: TGTGCCAGCAGCTTCGACCCAGGGAACGATCAGCCCCAGCATTTT